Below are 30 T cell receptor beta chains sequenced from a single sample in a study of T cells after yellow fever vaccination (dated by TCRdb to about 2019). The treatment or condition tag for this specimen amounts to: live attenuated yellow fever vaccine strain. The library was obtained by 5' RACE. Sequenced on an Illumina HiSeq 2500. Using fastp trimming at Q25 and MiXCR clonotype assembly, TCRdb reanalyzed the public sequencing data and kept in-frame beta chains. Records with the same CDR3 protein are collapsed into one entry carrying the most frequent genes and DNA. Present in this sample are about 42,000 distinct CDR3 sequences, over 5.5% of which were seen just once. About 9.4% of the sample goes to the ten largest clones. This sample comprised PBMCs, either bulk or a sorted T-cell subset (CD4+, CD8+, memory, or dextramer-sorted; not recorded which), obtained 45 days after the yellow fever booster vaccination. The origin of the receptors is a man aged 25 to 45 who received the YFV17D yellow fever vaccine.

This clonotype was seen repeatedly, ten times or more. Here the CDR3 reads CSVDRQGSTQYF. CDR3 in DNA: TGCAGCGTTGATAGACAGGGATCGACCCAGTACTTC. This sequence joins TRBV29-1 and TRBJ2-5, with 7 positions matching TRBD1. The CDR3 is 12 amino acids. V lost 3 bases to trimming and J lost 7 bases; unmatched junction nucleotides: 5. Germline V gives CDR1 SQVTM, CDR2 ANQGSEA. Looking up the rest from reference TRBV29-1 and TRBJ2-5 gives the full variable domain: SAVISQKPSRDICQRGTSLTIQCQVDSQVTMMFWYRQQPGQSLTLIATANQGSEATYESGFVIDKFPISRPNLTFSTLTVSNMSPEDSSIYLCSVDRQGSTQYFGPGTRLLVL.

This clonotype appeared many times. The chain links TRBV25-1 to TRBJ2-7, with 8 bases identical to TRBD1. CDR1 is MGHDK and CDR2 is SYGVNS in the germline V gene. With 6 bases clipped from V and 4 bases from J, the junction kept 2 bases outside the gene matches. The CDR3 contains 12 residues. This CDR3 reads CASSGTGYEQYF. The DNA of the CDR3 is TGTGCCAGCAGCGGGACAGGTTACGAGCAGTACTTC.

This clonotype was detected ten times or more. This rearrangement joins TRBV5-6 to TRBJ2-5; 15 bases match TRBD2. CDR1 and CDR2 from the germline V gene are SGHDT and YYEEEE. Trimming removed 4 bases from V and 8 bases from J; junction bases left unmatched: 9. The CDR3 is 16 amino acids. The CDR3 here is CASSVGLAGGGPTQYF. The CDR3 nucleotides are TGTGCCAGCAGCGTTGGACTAGCGGGAGGGGGTCCAACCCAGTACTTC.

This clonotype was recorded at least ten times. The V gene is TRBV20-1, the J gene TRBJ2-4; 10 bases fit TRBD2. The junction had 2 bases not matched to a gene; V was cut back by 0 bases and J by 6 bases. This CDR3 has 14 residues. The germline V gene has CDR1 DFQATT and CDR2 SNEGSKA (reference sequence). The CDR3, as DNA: TGCAGTGCTAGAGACAGCGGGAGGGCAAACATTCAGTACTTC. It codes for CSARDSGRANIQYF.

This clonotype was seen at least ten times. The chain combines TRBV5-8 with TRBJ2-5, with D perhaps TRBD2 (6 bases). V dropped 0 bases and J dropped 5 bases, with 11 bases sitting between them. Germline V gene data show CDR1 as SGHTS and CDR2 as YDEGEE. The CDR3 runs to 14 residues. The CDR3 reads CASSLDASVETQYF. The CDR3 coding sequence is TGTGCCAGCAGCTTGGACGCTAGCGTGGAGACCCAGTACTTC.

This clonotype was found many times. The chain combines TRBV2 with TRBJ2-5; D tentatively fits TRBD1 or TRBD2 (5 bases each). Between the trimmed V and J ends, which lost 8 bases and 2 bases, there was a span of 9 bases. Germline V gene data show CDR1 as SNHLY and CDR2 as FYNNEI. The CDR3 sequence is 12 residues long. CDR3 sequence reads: CASWGPQETQYF. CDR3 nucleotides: TGTGCCAGCTGGGGACCGCAAGAGACCCAGTACTTC.

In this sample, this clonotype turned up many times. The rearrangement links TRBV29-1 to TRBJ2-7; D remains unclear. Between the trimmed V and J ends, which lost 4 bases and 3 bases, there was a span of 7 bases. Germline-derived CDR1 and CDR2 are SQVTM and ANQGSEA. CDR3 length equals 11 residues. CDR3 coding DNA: TGCAGCGTTGGGGATGGCTACGAGCAGTACTTC. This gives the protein CSVGDGYEQYF.

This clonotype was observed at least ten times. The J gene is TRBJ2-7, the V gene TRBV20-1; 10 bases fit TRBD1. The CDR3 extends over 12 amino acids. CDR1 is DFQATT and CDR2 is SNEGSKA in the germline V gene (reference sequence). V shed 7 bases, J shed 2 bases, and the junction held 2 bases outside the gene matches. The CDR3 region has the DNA TGCAGTGTCGGACAGGGGGCCTACGAGCAGTACTTC. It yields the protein CSVGQGAYEQYF.

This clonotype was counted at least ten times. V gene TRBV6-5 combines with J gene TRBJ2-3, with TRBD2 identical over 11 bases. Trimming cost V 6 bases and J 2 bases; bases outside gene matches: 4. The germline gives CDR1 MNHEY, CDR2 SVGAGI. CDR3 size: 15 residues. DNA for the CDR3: TGTGCCAGCAGCCTGGGACTAGCGGTCACAGATACGCAGTATTTT. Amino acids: CASSLGLAVTDTQYF.

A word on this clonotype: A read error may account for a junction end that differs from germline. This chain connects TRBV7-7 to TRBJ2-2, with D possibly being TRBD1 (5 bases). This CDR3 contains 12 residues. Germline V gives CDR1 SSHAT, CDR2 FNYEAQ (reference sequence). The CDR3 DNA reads TGTGCTAGCAGCCCACAGGCCGGGGAGCTGTTTTTT. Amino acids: CASSPQAGELFF.

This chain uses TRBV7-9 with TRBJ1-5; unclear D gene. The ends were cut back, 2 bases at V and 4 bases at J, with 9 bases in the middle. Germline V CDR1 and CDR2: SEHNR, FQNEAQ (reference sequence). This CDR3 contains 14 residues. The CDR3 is CASSLLGNNQPQHF. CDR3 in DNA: TGTGCCAGCAGCTTACTCGGCAATAATCAGCCCCAGCATTTT.

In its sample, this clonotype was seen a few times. The CDR3 DNA follows: TGTGCCAGCTCACCATGGACTAGCGGACCGGAGGACGAGCAGTACTTC. Encoded protein: CASSPWTSGPEDEQYF. This rearrangement joins TRBV18 to TRBJ2-7; TRBD2 aligns across 10 bases. Trimming removed 2 bases from V and 5 bases from J; junction bases left unmatched: 9. This CDR3 comprises 16 residues. The germline V gene has CDR1 KGHSH and CDR2 LQKENI.

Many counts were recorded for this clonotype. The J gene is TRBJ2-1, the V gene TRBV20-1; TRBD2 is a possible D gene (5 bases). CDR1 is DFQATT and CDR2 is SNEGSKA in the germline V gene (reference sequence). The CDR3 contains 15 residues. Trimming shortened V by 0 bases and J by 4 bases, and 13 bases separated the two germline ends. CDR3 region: CSARDRPSRYNEQFF. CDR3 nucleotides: TGCAGTGCTAGAGATCGGCCTAGCAGGTACAATGAGCAGTTCTTC.

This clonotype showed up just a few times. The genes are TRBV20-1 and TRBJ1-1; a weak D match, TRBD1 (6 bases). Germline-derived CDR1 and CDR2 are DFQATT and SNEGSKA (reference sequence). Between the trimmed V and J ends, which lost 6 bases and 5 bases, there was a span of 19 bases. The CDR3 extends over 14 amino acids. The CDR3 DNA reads TGCAGTGCCCATAGGAGGGGGGCTCGAACTGAAGCTTTCTTT. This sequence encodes CSAHRRGARTEAFF.

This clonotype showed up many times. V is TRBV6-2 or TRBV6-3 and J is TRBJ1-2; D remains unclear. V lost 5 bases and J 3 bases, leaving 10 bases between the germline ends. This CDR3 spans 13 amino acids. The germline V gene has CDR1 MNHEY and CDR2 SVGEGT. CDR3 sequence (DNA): TGTGCCAGCAGTCTATTTGGGGACTATGGCTACACCTTC. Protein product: CASSLFGDYGYTF.

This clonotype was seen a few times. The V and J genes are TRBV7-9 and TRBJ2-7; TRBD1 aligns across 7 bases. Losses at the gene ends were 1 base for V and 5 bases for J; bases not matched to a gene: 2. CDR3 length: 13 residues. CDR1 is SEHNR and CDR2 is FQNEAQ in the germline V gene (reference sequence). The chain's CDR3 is CASSLGQGHEQYF. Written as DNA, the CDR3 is TGTGCCAGCAGCTTAGGACAGGGACACGAGCAGTACTTC. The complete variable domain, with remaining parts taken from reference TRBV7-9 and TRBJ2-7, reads DTGVSQNPRHKITKRGQNVTFRCDPISEHNRLYWYRQTLGQGPEFLTYFQNEAQLEKSRLLSDRFSAERPKGSFSTLEIQRTEQGDSAMYLCASSLGQGHEQYFGPGTRLTVT.

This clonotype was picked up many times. CDR3 in DNA: TGCAGTGCTACCCTGACAGGGCGTCCTATAGAGCAGTACTTC. The encoded protein is CSATLTGRPIEQYF. J is TRBJ2-7 and V is TRBV20-1; the match to TRBD1 covers 7 bases. CDR3 length: 14 residues. Germline CDR1 DFQATT, CDR2 SNEGSKA (reference sequence). V lost 4 bases to trimming and J lost 7 bases; unmatched junction nucleotides: 13.

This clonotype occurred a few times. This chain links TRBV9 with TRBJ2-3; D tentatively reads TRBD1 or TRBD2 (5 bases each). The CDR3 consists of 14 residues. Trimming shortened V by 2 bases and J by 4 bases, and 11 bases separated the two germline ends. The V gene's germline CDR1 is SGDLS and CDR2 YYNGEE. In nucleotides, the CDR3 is TGTGCCAGCAGCGTGGGGACCTTTTCAGATACGCAGTATTTT. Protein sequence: CASSVGTFSDTQYF.

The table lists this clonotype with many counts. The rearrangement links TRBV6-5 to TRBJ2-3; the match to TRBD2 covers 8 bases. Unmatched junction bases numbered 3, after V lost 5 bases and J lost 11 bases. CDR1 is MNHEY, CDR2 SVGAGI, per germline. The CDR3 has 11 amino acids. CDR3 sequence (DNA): TGTGCCAGCAGTCACGGGACTAGGCAGTATTTT. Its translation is CASSHGTRQYF.

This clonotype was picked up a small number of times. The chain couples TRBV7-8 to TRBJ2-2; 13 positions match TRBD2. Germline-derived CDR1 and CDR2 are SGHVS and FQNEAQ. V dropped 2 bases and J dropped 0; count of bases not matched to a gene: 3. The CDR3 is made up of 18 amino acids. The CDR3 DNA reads TGTGCCAGCAGCTTAAGGACTAGCGGGAGTGCGAACACCGGGGAGCTGTTTTTT. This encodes CASSLRTSGSANTGELFF.

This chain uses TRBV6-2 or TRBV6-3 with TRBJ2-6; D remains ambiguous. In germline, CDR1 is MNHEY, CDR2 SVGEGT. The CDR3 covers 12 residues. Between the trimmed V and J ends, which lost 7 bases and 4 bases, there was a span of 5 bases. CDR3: CASKSGANVLTF. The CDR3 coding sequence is TGTGCCAGCAAGTCCGGGGCCAACGTCCTGACTTTC.

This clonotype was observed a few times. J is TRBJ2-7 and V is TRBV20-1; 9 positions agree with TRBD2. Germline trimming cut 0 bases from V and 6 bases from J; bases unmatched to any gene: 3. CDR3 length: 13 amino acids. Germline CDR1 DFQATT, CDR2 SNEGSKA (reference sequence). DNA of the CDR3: TGCAGTGCTAGAGATGGCGGGAGGGCCGAGCAGTACTTC. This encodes CSARDGGRAEQYF.

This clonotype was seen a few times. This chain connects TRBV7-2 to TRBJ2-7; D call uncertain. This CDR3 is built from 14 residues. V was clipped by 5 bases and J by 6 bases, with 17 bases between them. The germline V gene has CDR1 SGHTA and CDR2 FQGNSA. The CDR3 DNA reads TGTGCCAGCAGCGGCGCAAGGGTGGGTTCCGAGCAGTACTTC. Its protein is CASSGARVGSEQYF.

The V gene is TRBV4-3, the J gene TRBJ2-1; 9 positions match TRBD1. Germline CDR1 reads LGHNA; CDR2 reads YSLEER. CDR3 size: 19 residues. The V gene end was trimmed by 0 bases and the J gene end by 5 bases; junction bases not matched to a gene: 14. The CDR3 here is CASSQEVPRLGTGHNEQFF. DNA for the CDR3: TGCGCCAGCAGCCAAGAGGTCCCCAGGTTGGGGACAGGGCACAATGAGCAGTTCTTC.

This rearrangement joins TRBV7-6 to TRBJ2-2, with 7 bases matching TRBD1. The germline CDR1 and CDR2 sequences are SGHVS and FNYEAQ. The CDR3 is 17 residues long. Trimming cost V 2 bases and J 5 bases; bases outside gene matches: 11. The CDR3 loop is CASSLTVTRGITGELFF. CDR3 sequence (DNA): TGTGCCAGCAGCTTAACGGTGACCAGGGGGATTACCGGGGAGCTGTTTTTT.

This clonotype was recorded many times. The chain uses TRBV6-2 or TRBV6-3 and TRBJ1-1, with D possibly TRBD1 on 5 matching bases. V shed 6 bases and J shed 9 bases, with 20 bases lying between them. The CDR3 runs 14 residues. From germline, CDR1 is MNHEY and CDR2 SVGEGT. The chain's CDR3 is CASSHGTPRGKAFF. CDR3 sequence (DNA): TGTGCCAGCAGCCACGGGACCCCGCGAGGGAAAGCTTTCTTT.

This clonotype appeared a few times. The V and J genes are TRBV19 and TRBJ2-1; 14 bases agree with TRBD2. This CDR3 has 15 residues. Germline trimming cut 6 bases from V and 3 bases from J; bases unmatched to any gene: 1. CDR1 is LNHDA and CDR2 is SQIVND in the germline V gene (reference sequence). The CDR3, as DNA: TGTGCCAGTAGGGGGACTAGCGGGAGCTACAATGAGCAGTTCTTC. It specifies CASRGTSGSYNEQFF.

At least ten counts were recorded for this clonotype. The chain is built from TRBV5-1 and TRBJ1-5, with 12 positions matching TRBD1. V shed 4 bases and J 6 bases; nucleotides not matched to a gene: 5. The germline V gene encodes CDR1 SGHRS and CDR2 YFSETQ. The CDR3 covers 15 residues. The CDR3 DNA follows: TGCGCCAGCAGCCCGGGACAGGGGGCTTCTCAGCCCCAGCATTTT. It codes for CASSPGQGASQPQHF.

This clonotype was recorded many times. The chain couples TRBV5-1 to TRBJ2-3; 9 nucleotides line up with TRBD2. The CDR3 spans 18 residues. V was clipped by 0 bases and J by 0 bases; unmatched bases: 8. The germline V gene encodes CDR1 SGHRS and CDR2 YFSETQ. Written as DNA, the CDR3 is TGCGCCAGCAGCTTGGCGCGAGCGGGAGGTTCTAGCACAGATACGCAGTATTTT. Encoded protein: CASSLARAGGSSTDTQYF.

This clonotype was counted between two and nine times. The CDR3 sequence: CASSLAGTSVYEQYF. The DNA for the CDR3 is TGTGCCAGCAGCTTAGCCGGGACTAGCGTATACGAGCAGTACTTC. J is TRBJ2-7 and V is TRBV7-2; 10 bases fit TRBD2. Germline values: CDR1 SGHTA, CDR2 FQGNSA. CDR3 length: 15 residues. The V segment lost 0 bases and the J segment 4 bases; nucleotides outside the gene matches: 3.